The 25 T cell receptor beta chains listed next were all sequenced from one sample in a study of CD8+ T cells in alopecia areata. Following RNA extraction, reverse transcription yielded cDNA that acted as the sequencing template. Libraries were prepared by immunoSEQ multiplex PCR; TCRdb keeps only in-frame clonotypes and omits some of them. Among roughly 130,000 clones listed, roughly 58% were seen once. Specimen: CD4+ T cells sorted from blood, collected at week 0. These receptors all stem from a human donor with alopecia areata.

This rearrangement joins TRBV11-2 to TRBJ1-2, with D maybe TRBD1 (6 bases). Germline loops: CDR1 SGHAT, CDR2 FQNNGV. Trimming pared 1 base from V and 4 bases from J, leaving 10 bases between. This CDR3 contains 14 residues. The CDR3 loop is CASSLARGSYGYTF. The CDR3 coding sequence is TGTGCCAGCAGCTTAGCCAGGGGCTCCTATGGCTACACCTTC.

The chain combines TRBV14 with TRBJ2-7; TRBD2 agrees at 8 bases. The junction had 3 bases not matched to a gene; V was cut back by 1 base and J by 7 bases. Per the germline V gene, CDR1 is SGHDN and CDR2 is FVKESK. The CDR3 sequence is 13 residues long. The CDR3 spells CASSQGAGGEQYF. Written as DNA, the CDR3 is TGTGCCAGCAGCCAAGGTGCGGGAGGAGAGCAGTACTTC.

This clone was recorded a few times. The chain has TRBV29-1 and TRBJ2-5; TRBD2 agrees at 11 bases. The CDR3 length is 14 residues. The germline CDR1 and CDR2 sequences are SQVTM and ANQGSEA. J gave up 3 bases and V 6 bases, and 6 bases lay outside the gene matches. CDR3 region: CSVRPGLAEETQYF. CDR3 nucleotides: TGCAGCGTCCGACCGGGACTAGCGGAAGAGACCCAGTACTTC.

The chain has TRBV5-1 and TRBJ1-1, with 8 positions matching TRBD1. V shed 3 bases, J shed 3 bases, and the junction held 4 bases outside the gene matches. Germline-derived CDR1 and CDR2 are SGHRS and YFSETQ. The CDR3 extends over 14 amino acids. The CDR3 sequence is CASSWTGSDTEAFF. The CDR3 DNA sequence: TGCGCCAGCAGCTGGACAGGGTCGGACACTGAAGCTTTCTTT.

The chain is built from TRBV9 and TRBJ1-2, with D unclear. The germline CDR1 and CDR2 sequences are SGDLS and YYNGEE. The CDR3 is 13 amino acids. Deletions cut 0 bases from V and 4 bases from J, with 7 bases between. CDR3: CASSVEAGYGYTF. The CDR3 coding sequence is TGTGCCAGCAGCGTAGAGGCAGGCTATGGCTACACCTTC.

This clone was counted a few times. CDR3 DNA: TGCGCCAGCAGCCAAGATATTACGCCTACCGGATCCTACGAGCAGTACTTC. This sequence encodes CASSQDITPTGSYEQYF. The chain links TRBV4-3 to TRBJ2-7; the D is unclear. The CDR3 is 17 amino acids. Germline values: CDR1 LGHNA, CDR2 YSLEER. V lost 0 bases, J lost 1 base, and 16 bases lay in between.

This sequence joins TRBV7-8 and TRBJ2-1; either TRBD1 or TRBD2 may supply D (5 bases each). CDR3 length equals 16 residues. Germline lookup yields CDR1 SGHVS and CDR2 FQNEAQ. The ends were cut back, 7 bases at V and 3 bases at J, with 19 bases in the middle. This chain's CDR3 is CASIPAPGAFYNEQFF. The CDR3 nucleotides read TGTGCCAGCATCCCGGCCCCCGGGGCGTTCTACAATGAGCAGTTCTTC.

This sequence joins TRBV7-2 and TRBJ2-7; D is possibly TRBD1 (6 bases). The CDR3 loop spans 13 amino acids. The V end was cut by 5 bases, the J end by 2 bases, with 10 bases between. Germline V CDR1 and CDR2: SGHTA, FQGNSA. The CDR3 DNA sequence: TGTGCCAGCAGCCTACAGGGCACCTACGAGCAGTACTTC. Translating gives CASSLQGTYEQYF.

This chain connects TRBV15 to TRBJ2-2, with 7 bases fitting TRBD1. V dropped 0 bases and J dropped 4; count of bases not matched to a gene: 8. Germline assignment: CDR1 LNHNV and CDR2 YYDKDF (reference sequence). CDR3 length: 17 residues. CDR3 nucleotide sequence: TGTGCCACCAGCAGAGAGAGGCGACAGGGACGCACCGGGGAGCTGTTTTTT. Translation gives CATSRERRQGRTGELFF.

The chain has TRBV4-2 and TRBJ1-1; D is unresolved. CDR1 LGHNA and CDR2 YNFKEQ come from the germline V gene. The V gene lost 4 bases and the J gene lost 1 base, with 7 bases spanning the gap. The CDR3 sequence is 13 residues long. As DNA, the CDR3 is TGTGCCAGCAGCCGCCCCGAGAACACTGAAGCTTTCTTT. Protein product: CASSRPENTEAFF.

V usage is TRBV5-5 and J usage is TRBJ2-3, with TRBD2 identical over 7 bases. The CDR3 extends over 14 amino acids. With 2 bases clipped from V and 2 bases from J, the junction kept 2 bases outside the gene matches. CDR1 and CDR2 from the germline V gene are SGHKS and YYEKEE (reference sequence). CDR3 sequence: CASSFREATDTQYF. DNA of the CDR3: TGTGCCAGCAGCTTCCGGGAGGCCACAGATACGCAGTATTTT.

This clone was counted once. The chain uses TRBV7-2 and TRBJ2-6; 8 bases are a match to TRBD2. This CDR3 contains 16 residues. V shed 7 bases, J shed 0 bases, and the junction held 5 bases outside the gene matches. Germline V CDR1 and CDR2: SGHTA, FQGNSA. The CDR3 region has the DNA TGTGCCAGCACTTCAAGCGGGGGCTCTGGGGCCAACGTCCTGACTTTC. Protein: CASTSSGGSGANVLTF. The full variable domain, in which reference TRBV7-2 and TRBJ2-6 provide the parts outside the CDR3, is GAGVSQSPSNKVTEKGKDVELRCDPISGHTALYWYRQSLGQGLEFLIYFQGNSAPDKSGLPSDRFSAERTGGSVSTLTIQRTQQEDSAVYLCASTSSGGSGANVLTFGAGSRLTVL.

V gene TRBV5-6 combines with J gene TRBJ1-1; 9 nucleotides line up with TRBD1. This CDR3 contains 16 residues. Germline values: CDR1 SGHDT, CDR2 YYEEEE. Trimming cost V 4 bases and J 1 base; bases outside gene matches: 8. DNA for the CDR3: TGTGCCAGCAGCCTTCGGACAGGGGCTAGGAACACTGAAGCTTTCTTT. Its protein product is CASSLRTGARNTEAFF.

The rearrangement links TRBV5-4 to TRBJ2-4, with 8 bases aligning to TRBD1. J gave up 3 bases and V 3 bases, and 5 bases lay outside the gene matches. This CDR3 comprises 15 residues. Germline CDR1 reads SGHNT; CDR2 reads YYREEE (reference sequence). The CDR3 is CASSSTGANKNIQYF. In DNA form, the CDR3 reads TGTGCCAGCAGCTCGACAGGGGCAAACAAAAACATTCAGTACTTC. The variable domain in full, completed from reference TRBV5-4 and TRBJ2-4, reads ETGVTQSPTHLIKTRGQQVTLRCSSQSGHNTVSWYQQALGQGPQFIFQYYREEENGRGNFPPRFSGLQFPNYSSELNVNALELDDSALYLCASSSTGANKNIQYFGAGTRLSVL.

This sequence joins TRBV19 and TRBJ2-7; TRBD2 might be the D (6 bases). CDR3 length: 16 residues. CDR1 LNHDA and CDR2 SQIVND come from the germline V gene (reference sequence). The V end lost 4 bases, the J end lost 5 bases, and 21 bases lay between the germline ends. DNA of the CDR3: TGTGCCAGTAGTAACCCCTCCGGGAGATTGGAAGACGAGCAGTACTTC. It translates to CASSNPSGRLEDEQYF.

This rearrangement joins TRBV2 to TRBJ1-5, with D possibly matching TRBD1 (5 bases). Trimming removed 6 bases from V and 3 bases from J, with 9 bases in between. The CDR3 runs to 13 residues. Germline CDR1 SNHLY, CDR2 FYNNEI. The CDR3 bases are TGTGCCAGCAGGGACATTTCCAATCAGCCCCAGCATTTT. This encodes CASRDISNQPQHF.

This chain connects TRBV2 to TRBJ1-1; unclear D gene. The CDR3 is 13 residues long. Germline V gene lookup returns CDR1 SNHLY and CDR2 FYNNEI. V lost 5 bases, J lost 1 base, and 8 bases lay in between. In DNA form, the CDR3 reads TGTGCCAGCAGTCTCGGGGAGAACACTGAAGCTTTCTTT. The encoded protein is CASSLGENTEAFF.

The gene calls are TRBV2 and TRBJ1-4; D is undetermined. Germline V gene data show CDR1 as SNHLY and CDR2 as FYNNEI. This CDR3 comprises 14 residues. The V gene lost 3 bases and the J gene lost 10 bases, with 15 bases spanning the gap. In DNA form, the CDR3 reads TGTGCCAGCAGTGAGACCGGAGGAGGCGGAAAACTGTTTTTT. Translated: CASSETGGGGKLFF.

This clone was counted a few times. V usage is TRBV5-1 and J usage is TRBJ1-5; D remains unclear. The CDR3 totals 14 residues. The germline gives CDR1 SGHRS, CDR2 YFSETQ. Trimming cost V 1 base and J 4 bases, with 9 bases left between them. The CDR3 DNA follows: TGCGCCAGCAGCTTGTCGGGCGAGAATCAGCCCCAGCATTTT. Protein sequence: CASSLSGENQPQHF.

This clone was seen more than once but under ten times. This chain uses TRBV9 with TRBJ1-1, with 7 positions matching TRBD1. The V gene end was trimmed by 0 bases and the J gene end by 9 bases; junction bases not matched to a gene: 5. This CDR3 region has 13 residues. The germline gives CDR1 SGDLS, CDR2 YYNGEE. CDR3 sequence: CASSVEEGAKAFF. The CDR3, as DNA: TGTGCCAGCAGCGTAGAGGAGGGGGCTAAAGCTTTCTTT.

The chain employs TRBV6-6 and TRBJ1-2; D might be TRBD1 (6 bases). The length of the CDR3 is 12 residues. The germline V gene encodes CDR1 MNHNY and CDR2 SVGAGI (reference sequence). V was shortened by 6 bases and J by 8 bases, with 13 bases between the two germline ends. The CDR3 region is CASSTGPEGYTF. The CDR3, as DNA: TGTGCCAGCAGCACAGGGCCGGAGGGCTACACCTTC.

The J gene is TRBJ2-2, the V gene TRBV5-1; 12 bases are a match to TRBD2. Trimming took 2 bases from V and 4 from J; bases not matched to a gene: 3. This CDR3 contains 16 residues. Germline V CDR1 and CDR2: SGHRS, YFSETQ. The CDR3 DNA sequence: TGCGCCAGCAGCTTACAGACTAGCGGGGGCACCGGGGAGCTGTTTTTT. It specifies CASSLQTSGGTGELFF.

The chain recombines TRBV7-2 with TRBJ2-7; TRBD2 aligns across 11 bases. Losses at the gene ends were 5 bases for V and 4 bases for J; bases not matched to a gene: 7. The CDR3 has 15 residues. CDR1 and CDR2 from the germline V gene are SGHTA and FQGNSA. This CDR3 is CASSPKGTSGYEQYF. As DNA, the CDR3 is TGTGCCAGCAGCCCTAAGGGGACTAGCGGTTACGAGCAGTACTTC.

V usage is TRBV27 and J usage is TRBJ2-3, with TRBD2 identical over 12 bases. The CDR3 spans 16 residues. Germline loops: CDR1 MNHEY, CDR2 SMNVEV (reference sequence). Trimming removed 5 bases from V and 1 base from J; junction bases left unmatched: 4. CDR3 DNA: TGTGCCAGCAGTGCCCGACTAGCGGGGGGCACAGATACGCAGTATTTT. Amino acids: CASSARLAGGTDTQYF.

The CDR3 reads CASSGPIENTEAFF. In DNA, the CDR3 is TGTGCCAGCAGTGGCCCGATTGAGAACACTGAAGCTTTCTTT. The V gene is TRBV25-1, the J gene TRBJ1-1; no definite D call. Trimming stripped 4 bases from V and 1 base from J, with 10 bases between. The CDR3 has 14 amino acids. From germline, CDR1 is MGHDK and CDR2 SYGVNS.